This T cell receptor beta chain is from a study of blood T cell repertoires in COVID-19. Study-level background: Samples representing acute and convalescent COVID-19 were sourced from the United States, Italy and Spain. Sample material is recorded as cDNA or gDNA derived from T cells, B-cell-depleted T cells, or PBMCs.

Original methodology: Reference gene primers were amplified, and this amplification served to estimate nucleated cell counts. Clones were sequenced by immunoSEQ multiplex PCR, and TCRdb holds only the in-frame ones, with some missing. V, J and clone size are those of that table, while D and trimming were read from the DNA. This sample yields fewer than 130,000 clones, of which 70% to 80% are seen a single time; around a fifth belongs to the top ten. Looked up from germline, CDR1 is SGHKS and CDR2 is YYEKEE (reference sequence). The germline V and J ends were trimmed by 1 base and 0 bases, with 11 bases remaining between them. The CDR3 has 16 residues.

The clonotype originates from a man between 65 and 79 years old with active or convalescent COVID-19. The chain couples TRBV5-5 to TRBJ1-5; D not certain. Sequencing was done on a sample of peripheral blood. The CDR3 nucleotides are TGTGCCAGCAGCTTGCAAGCGGCCTATAGCAATCAGCCCCAGCATTTT. Translated, it gives CASSLQAAYSNQPQHF. Variable domain in full (rest from reference TRBV5-5 and TRBJ1-5): DAGVTQSPTHLIKTRGQQVTLRCSPISGHKSVSWYQQVLGQGPQFIFQYYEKEERGRGNFPDRFSARQFPNYSSELNVNALLLGDSALYLCASSLQAAYSNQPQHFGDGTRLSIL.